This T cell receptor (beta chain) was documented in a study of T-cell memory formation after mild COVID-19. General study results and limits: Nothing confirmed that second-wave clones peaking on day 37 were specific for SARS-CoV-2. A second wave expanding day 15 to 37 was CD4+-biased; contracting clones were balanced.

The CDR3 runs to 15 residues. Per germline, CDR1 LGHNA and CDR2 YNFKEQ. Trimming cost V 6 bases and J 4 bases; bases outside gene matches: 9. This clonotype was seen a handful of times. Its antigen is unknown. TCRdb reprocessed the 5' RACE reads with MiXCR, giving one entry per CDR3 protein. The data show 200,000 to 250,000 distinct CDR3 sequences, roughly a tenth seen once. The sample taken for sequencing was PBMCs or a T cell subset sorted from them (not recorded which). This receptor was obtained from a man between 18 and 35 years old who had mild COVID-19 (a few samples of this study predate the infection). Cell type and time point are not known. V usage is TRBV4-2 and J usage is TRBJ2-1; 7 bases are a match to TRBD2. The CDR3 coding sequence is TGTGCCAGCAGGGGAAGGCTAGCGGAATACAATGAGCAGTTCTTC. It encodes CASRGRLAEYNEQFF.